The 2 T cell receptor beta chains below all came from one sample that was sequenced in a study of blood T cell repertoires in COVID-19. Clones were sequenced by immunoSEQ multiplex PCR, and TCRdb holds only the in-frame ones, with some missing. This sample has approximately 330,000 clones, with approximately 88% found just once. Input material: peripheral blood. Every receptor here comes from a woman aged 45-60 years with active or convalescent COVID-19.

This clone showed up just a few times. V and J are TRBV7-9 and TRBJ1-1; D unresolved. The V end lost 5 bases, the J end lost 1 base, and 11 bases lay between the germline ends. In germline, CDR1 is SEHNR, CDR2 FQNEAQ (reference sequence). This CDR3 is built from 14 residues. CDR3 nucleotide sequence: TGTGCCAGCAGCCTCGGTAACGGGAACACTGAAGCTTTCTTT. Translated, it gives CASSLGNGNTEAFF.

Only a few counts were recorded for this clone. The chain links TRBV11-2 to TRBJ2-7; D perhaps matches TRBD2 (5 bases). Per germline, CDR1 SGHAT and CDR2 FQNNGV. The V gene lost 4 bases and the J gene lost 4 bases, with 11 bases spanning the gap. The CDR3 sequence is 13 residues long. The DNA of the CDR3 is TGTGCCAGCAGCTCGGGGATTTTTTACGAGCAGTACTTC. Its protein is CASSSGIFYEQYF.